The 12 T cell receptor beta chains below all came from one sample that was sequenced in a study of T cells after yellow fever vaccination. TCRdb re-derived calls from the 5' RACE reads in MiXCR, one entry per CDR3 protein. The table has 450,000 to 600,000 distinct CDR3 sequences, roughly a sixth seen once. Sequenced material: PBMCs, taken about 5 days after the first yellow fever vaccination. These receptors were taken from a man aged 18-30 years who received the YFV17D yellow fever vaccine.

This clonotype was seen a handful of times. This chain uses TRBV4-3 with TRBJ2-7; D is tentatively TRBD1 or TRBD2 (6 bases each). V lost 1 base, J lost 4 bases, and 14 bases lay in between. Germline V CDR1 and CDR2: LGHNA, YSLEER. The CDR3 runs to 15 residues. CDR3 nucleotide sequence: TGCGCCAGCAGCCAAGTGGGGGGAGGACAGTACGAGCAGTACTTC. Translating it yields CASSQVGGGQYEQYF.

CDR3 DNA sequence: TGTGCCAGCAGTCACCGAGAAGGCTACGAGCAGTACTTC. Amino acids: CASSHREGYEQYF. The V and J genes are TRBV6-6 and TRBJ2-7, with unresolved D. The length of the CDR3 is 13 residues. Trimming took off 5 bases at V and 3 bases at J, with 11 bases between the two ends. Per germline, CDR1 MNHNY and CDR2 SVGAGI (reference sequence).

The V and J genes are TRBV7-9 and TRBJ2-5; D is undetermined. CDR3 length: 14 residues. V was cut by 6 bases and J by 2 bases, with 13 bases left in between. Germline V CDR1 and CDR2: SEHNR, FQNEAQ (reference sequence). The CDR3 sequence: CASRVLLLQETQYF. The CDR3 DNA reads as TGTGCCAGCAGGGTATTGTTGCTTCAAGAGACCCAGTACTTC.

This clonotype was counted a few times. V gene TRBV6-1 combines with J gene TRBJ1-2; no definite D call. The V end lost 4 bases, the J end lost 4 bases, and 16 bases lay between the germline ends. The CDR3 has 15 residues. Looked up from germline, CDR1 is MNHNS and CDR2 is SASEGT. CDR3 region: CASSGPNDKGYGYTF. CDR3 nucleotide sequence: TGTGCCAGCAGTGGACCGAACGACAAGGGCTATGGCTACACCTTC.

V usage is TRBV20-1 and J usage is TRBJ2-1, with D perhaps TRBD2 (6 bases). Trimming removed 4 bases at V and 1 base at J, with 8 bases between. This CDR3 has 13 residues. CDR1 is DFQATT and CDR2 is SNEGSKA in the germline V gene (reference sequence). The CDR3 coding sequence is TGCAGTGCTACGGAGGGGTCCTACAATGAGCAGTTCTTC. This translates into CSATEGSYNEQFF.

This clonotype has a handful of counts. The chain links TRBV4-1 to TRBJ2-1; D ambiguous. CDR3 length: 17 amino acids. Germline V lookup: CDR1 MGHRA, CDR2 YSYEKL. V was pared by 3 bases and J by 0 bases, with 15 bases between. The DNA for the CDR3 is TGCGCCAGCAGCCACCAACCCCCCGAGGCCTCCTACAATGAGCAGTTCTTC. It translates to CASSHQPPEASYNEQFF.

This clonotype has only a few counts. The rearrangement joins TRBV5-1 to TRBJ1-5; no definite D call. Trimming took 4 bases from V and 5 from J, leaving 19 bases between them. The CDR3 has 16 residues. Per the germline V gene, CDR1 is SGHRS and CDR2 is YFSETQ. The CDR3 DNA is TGCGCCAGCAGCCCGGGGATTGGCAGAGAGTATCAGCCCCAGCATTTT. It yields the protein CASSPGIGREYQPQHF.

This clonotype turned up a few times. The chain carries TRBV20-1 and TRBJ1-1, with D possibly matching TRBD1 (6 bases). The CDR3 has 14 residues. CDR1 is DFQATT and CDR2 is SNEGSKA in the germline V gene (reference sequence). V was trimmed by 5 bases and J by 1 base, leaving 14 bases between them. The CDR3 here is CSAQRGQQNTEAFF. CDR3 in DNA: TGCAGTGCTCAAAGAGGACAGCAGAACACTGAAGCTTTCTTT.

This clonotype was observed a few times. This sequence joins TRBV20-1 and TRBJ1-2; no definite D call. This CDR3 has 15 amino acids. Trimming pared 2 bases from V and 5 bases from J, leaving 18 bases between. Germline V gene data show CDR1 as DFQATT and CDR2 as SNEGSKA (reference sequence). This chain's CDR3 is CSARPFNSQRYGYTF. CDR3 sequence (DNA): TGCAGTGCTAGACCCTTTAACAGTCAGAGGTATGGCTACACCTTC.

This chain connects TRBV7-2 to TRBJ2-7; perhaps TRBD1 as D (5 bases). The germline V gene has CDR1 SGHTA and CDR2 FQGNSA. The ends were cut back, 7 bases at V and 1 base at J, with 14 bases in the middle. This CDR3 region has 14 residues. CDR3 DNA: TGTGCCAGCATAGGGGAAGGGTTTTCCTACGAGCAGTACGTC. Amino acids: CASIGEGFSYEQYV.

This clonotype occurred a few times. The chain carries TRBV5-4 and TRBJ1-5; perhaps TRBD1 as D (6 bases). The V end lost 5 bases, the J end lost 0 bases, and 12 bases lay between the germline ends. CDR3 length: 15 amino acids. Germline V gives CDR1 SGHNT, CDR2 YYREEE (reference sequence). The CDR3 DNA follows: TGTGCCAGCAGTAAGCAGGGGAATAGCAATCAGCCCCAGCATTTT. Protein: CASSKQGNSNQPQHF.

In this sample, this clonotype turned up a few times. V usage is TRBV6-1 and J usage is TRBJ2-6, with 7 nucleotides matching TRBD1. Germline assignment: CDR1 MNHNS and CDR2 SASEGT. Trimming removed 5 bases from V and 0 bases from J; junction bases left unmatched: 10. The length of the CDR3 is 18 residues. The chain's CDR3 is CASSPQLTGISGANVLTF. Written as DNA, the CDR3 is TGTGCCAGCAGTCCCCAGCTGACAGGGATCTCTGGGGCCAACGTCCTGACTTTC.